The present entry profiles one T cell receptor (beta chain) with its context. The antigen is undetermined. The data were taken from a study of cytomegalovirus exposure and HLA in healthy donors. In the study overall: The 100 million to 140 million unique TCR beta sequences, from 150 million to 200 million T cells, were found by an earlier analysis.

PCR was performed using 60 Vbeta and 13 Jbeta primers. This table comes from immunoSEQ multiplex PCR, and its TCRdb copy is limited to in-frame clones, with some not included. This sample has about 150,000 clones; around 82% occur once, and the top ten carry under 7.5%. Study-wide findings and caveats: For most TCR beta V segments, an earlier analysis put the productive rate at about 90% or about 30% of the time. Later analysis found that TCR beta chains associated with HLA were more clonally expanded than other, equally common chains.

V was clipped by 6 bases and J by 1 base, with 16 bases between them. This CDR3 comprises 16 residues. The V gene's germline CDR1 is SNHLY and CDR2 FYNNEI. This clonotype originated in a woman between 50 and 59 years old in good health and CMV-seropositive. The sample was PBMCs. This chain joins TRBV2 and TRBJ1-5, with TRBD1 as a possible D gene (6 bases). DNA for the CDR3: TGTGCCAGCAGCCCCAGGGGAGGGGGGAGCAATCAGCCCCAGCATTTT. Its translation is CASSPRGGGSNQPQHF.